This TCR beta chain was captured in a study of CD8 T cells in ankylosing spondylitis. One entry per CDR3 protein results from TCRdb running MiXCR on the 5' RACE reads. The table records fewer than 250,000 distinct CDR3 sequences, about a sixth of them present only once. Study-level results: In the blood and synovial fluid of reactive arthritis, some motif variants had been previously reported. CD8+ disease-linked clones were present at relatively low frequencies in blood. Ankylosing spondylitis blood appeared to be characterized by a TCR beta motif of several highly homologous variants.

Germline V gene lookup returns CDR1 SGHVS and CDR2 FNYEAQ. The CDR3 is made up of 15 amino acids. Between the trimmed V and J ends, which lost 11 bases and 7 bases, there was a span of 24 bases. Turning to this clonotype: Its antigen remains unidentified.

Sample: blood, either unsorted or a sorted T cell fraction (not recorded which). The chain has TRBV7-6 and TRBJ1-5, with D perhaps TRBD1 (5 bases). The origin of this receptor is a male donor with ankylosing spondylitis. The CDR3 here is CAGRQTDPVGQPQHF. The CDR3 nucleotides read TGTGCCGGGAGACAGACGGACCCCGTGGGGCAGCCCCAGCATTTT.